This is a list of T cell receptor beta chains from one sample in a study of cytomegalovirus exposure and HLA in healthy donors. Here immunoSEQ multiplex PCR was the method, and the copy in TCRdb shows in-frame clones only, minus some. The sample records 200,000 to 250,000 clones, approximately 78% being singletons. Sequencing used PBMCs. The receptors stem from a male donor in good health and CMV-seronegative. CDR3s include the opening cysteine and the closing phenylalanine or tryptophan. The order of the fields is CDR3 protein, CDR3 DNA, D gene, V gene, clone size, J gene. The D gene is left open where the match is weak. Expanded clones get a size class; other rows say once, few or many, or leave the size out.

cdr3_aa: CASGDRDWSLGDTQYF; cdr3_nt: TGTGCCAGCGGGGACCGGGACTGGTCCCTGGGAGATACGCAGTATTTT; d_call: .; v_call: TRBV5-4; clone_size: .; j_call: TRBJ2-3
cdr3_aa: CASTAGPGYGYTF; cdr3_nt: TGCGCCAGCACCGCGGGGCCGGGCTATGGCTACACCTTC; d_call: .; v_call: TRBV10-2; clone_size: .; j_call: TRBJ1-2
cdr3_aa: CASSSKTGTGGETQYF; cdr3_nt: TGTGCCAGCAGCTCAAAAACCGGGACAGGGGGAGAGACCCAGTACTTC; d_call: TRBD1; v_call: TRBV7-3; clone_size: .; j_call: TRBJ2-5
cdr3_aa: CASSWGQGSYGNTIYF; cdr3_nt: TGTGCCAGCAGCTGGGGACAGGGAAGTTATGGAAACACCATATATTTT; d_call: TRBD1; v_call: TRBV5-6; clone_size: .; j_call: TRBJ1-3
cdr3_aa: CASSLTWTSKPSDEQFF; cdr3_nt: TGTGCCAGCAGCCTCACCTGGACTAGCAAGCCTAGCGATGAGCAGTTCTTC; d_call: TRBD2; v_call: TRBV7-2; clone_size: once; j_call: TRBJ2-1
cdr3_aa: CASSPRGRGTEAFF; cdr3_nt: TGTGCCAGCAGCCCCCGGGGGAGAGGCACTGAAGCTTTCTTT; d_call: .; v_call: TRBV5-4; clone_size: few; j_call: TRBJ1-1
cdr3_aa: CASSQPTGKSYEQYF; cdr3_nt: TGCGCCAGCAGCCAACCGACCGGGAAGTCCTACGAGCAGTACTTC; d_call: .; v_call: TRBV4-1; clone_size: .; j_call: TRBJ2-7
cdr3_aa: CASSILSGRAYEQYF; cdr3_nt: TGTGCCAGTAGTATACTAAGCGGGAGGGCTTACGAGCAGTACTTC; d_call: TRBD2; v_call: TRBV19; clone_size: .; j_call: TRBJ2-7
cdr3_aa: CASSLALGGWDEQYF; cdr3_nt: TGTGCCAGCAGCTTGGCCCTTGGAGGTTGGGACGAGCAGTACTTC; d_call: .; v_call: TRBV5-4; clone_size: .; j_call: TRBJ2-7
cdr3_aa: CSASQTDTQYF; cdr3_nt: TGCAGTGCTAGCCAGACAGATACGCAGTATTTT; d_call: .; v_call: TRBV20-1; clone_size: .; j_call: TRBJ2-3
cdr3_aa: CASSLAQGVASYEQYF; cdr3_nt: TGTGCCAGCAGCTTAGCCCAAGGGGTAGCCTCCTACGAGCAGTACTTC; d_call: .; v_call: TRBV7-6; clone_size: .; j_call: TRBJ2-7
cdr3_aa: CAISGGDVNYGYTF; cdr3_nt: TGTGCCATCAGTGGGGGCGACGTCAACTATGGCTACACCTTC; d_call: .; v_call: TRBV10-3; clone_size: few; j_call: TRBJ1-2
cdr3_aa: CASSFSWSSGNTIYF; cdr3_nt: TGTGCCAGCAGTTTCTCTTGGAGCTCTGGAAACACCATATATTTT; d_call: .; v_call: TRBV6-5; clone_size: .; j_call: TRBJ1-3
cdr3_aa: CASSLEDTIYF; cdr3_nt: TGTGCCAGCAGTTTAGAGGACACCATATATTTT; d_call: .; v_call: TRBV28; clone_size: .; j_call: TRBJ1-3
cdr3_aa: CASSLFDSGTEQFF; cdr3_nt: TGCGCCAGCAGCTTGTTCGATAGCGGAACTGAGCAGTTCTTC; d_call: .; v_call: TRBV5-1; clone_size: .; j_call: TRBJ2-1
cdr3_aa: CASSPQGRGYLGYTF; cdr3_nt: TGTGCCAGCAGCCCCCAGGGGAGGGGGTATCTTGGCTACACCTTC; d_call: .; v_call: TRBV7-6; clone_size: .; j_call: TRBJ1-2
cdr3_aa: CASSPGLLGNEQFF; cdr3_nt: TGTGCCAGCAGCCCTGGACTGCTCGGCAATGAGCAGTTCTTC; d_call: .; v_call: TRBV6-5; clone_size: .; j_call: TRBJ2-1
cdr3_aa: CASSELNRGQSYTF; cdr3_nt: TGTGCCAGCAGTGAACTTAACAGGGGGCAGAGCTACACCTTC; d_call: TRBD1; v_call: TRBV6-1; clone_size: few; j_call: TRBJ1-2
cdr3_aa: CASSLLAAYEQYF; cdr3_nt: TGTGCCAGCAGTTTATTGGCGGCCTACGAGCAGTACTTC; d_call: .; v_call: TRBV27; clone_size: .; j_call: TRBJ2-7
cdr3_aa: CSYNRWNYGYTF; cdr3_nt: TGCAGTTATAACAGGTGGAACTATGGCTACACCTTC; d_call: .; v_call: TRBV29-1; clone_size: .; j_call: TRBJ1-2
cdr3_aa: CAGGDRMGRDEQFF; cdr3_nt: TGTGCCGGGGGGGACAGGATGGGGAGGGATGAGCAGTTCTTC; d_call: .; v_call: TRBV28; clone_size: .; j_call: TRBJ2-1
cdr3_aa: CSVVGGAGGSGGELFF; cdr3_nt: TGCAGCGTTGTGGGGGGGGCAGGGGGCTCGGGCGGGGAGCTGTTTTTT; d_call: .; v_call: TRBV29-1; clone_size: .; j_call: TRBJ2-2
cdr3_aa: CASSPLSHQGTASNYGYTF; cdr3_nt: TGTGCCAGCTCACCACTTTCTCACCAAGGGACAGCCTCTAACTATGGCTACACCTTC; d_call: TRBD1; v_call: TRBV18; clone_size: .; j_call: TRBJ1-2
cdr3_aa: CASSSPTTLAQGGYTF; cdr3_nt: TGTGCCAGCAGTTCGCCAACAACACTGGCCCAGGGTGGCTACACCTTC; d_call: .; v_call: TRBV28; clone_size: once; j_call: TRBJ1-2
cdr3_aa: CASSSQGATNTGELFF; cdr3_nt: TGCGCCAGCAGCTCACAGGGGGCTACGAACACCGGGGAGCTGTTTTTT; d_call: TRBD1; v_call: TRBV5-1; clone_size: .; j_call: TRBJ2-2
cdr3_aa: CASSLSGTPYEQYF; cdr3_nt: TGTGCCAGCAGCCTAAGCGGGACCCCTTACGAGCAGTACTTC; d_call: TRBD2; v_call: TRBV7-9; clone_size: .; j_call: TRBJ2-7
cdr3_aa: CASSVEDRPDERLFF; cdr3_nt: TGTGCCAGCAGCGTAGAGGACAGACCAGATGAAAGACTGTTTTTT; d_call: .; v_call: TRBV9; clone_size: .; j_call: TRBJ1-4
cdr3_aa: CASSSRWGGNQPQHF; cdr3_nt: TGTGCCAGCAGCTCCCGGTGGGGAGGCAATCAGCCCCAGCATTTT; d_call: .; v_call: TRBV7-2; clone_size: .; j_call: TRBJ1-5
cdr3_aa: CASSAPTRGTGETQYF; cdr3_nt: TGTGCCAGCAGCGCCCCAACCCGCGGGACAGGGGAGACCCAGTACTTC; d_call: TRBD1; v_call: TRBV9; clone_size: .; j_call: TRBJ2-5
cdr3_aa: CASSMFDSYYGYTF; cdr3_nt: TGTGCCAGTAGTATGTTCGACAGCTACTATGGCTACACCTTC; d_call: .; v_call: TRBV19; clone_size: .; j_call: TRBJ1-2
cdr3_aa: CASSFPGLAGEETQYF; cdr3_nt: TGTGCCAGCAGCTTCCCGGGACTAGCGGGAGAAGAGACCCAGTACTTC; d_call: TRBD2; v_call: TRBV7-9; clone_size: few; j_call: TRBJ2-5
cdr3_aa: CASSSGTSDSYEQYF; cdr3_nt: TGCGCCAGCAGTTCCGGGACTAGCGACTCCTACGAGCAGTACTTC; d_call: TRBD2; v_call: TRBV5-1; clone_size: .; j_call: TRBJ2-7
cdr3_aa: CSVWTGNYEQYF; cdr3_nt: TGCAGCGTGTGGACAGGGAACTACGAGCAGTACTTC; d_call: TRBD1; v_call: TRBV29-1; clone_size: .; j_call: TRBJ2-7
cdr3_aa: CAAQGANTGELFF; cdr3_nt: TGTGCTGCTCAGGGGGCGAACACCGGGGAGCTGTTTTTT; d_call: TRBD1; v_call: TRBV25-1; clone_size: once; j_call: TRBJ2-2
cdr3_aa: CASSRNRGNTEAFF; cdr3_nt: TGTGCCAGCAGTAGGAACAGGGGGAACACTGAAGCTTTCTTT; d_call: TRBD1; v_call: TRBV6-1; clone_size: .; j_call: TRBJ1-1
cdr3_aa: CASSYGGASGVLSSYEQYF; cdr3_nt: TGTGCCAGCAGCTACGGGGGGGCTAGCGGGGTCCTGAGCTCCTACGAGCAGTACTTC; d_call: TRBD2; v_call: TRBV7-2; clone_size: once; j_call: TRBJ2-7
cdr3_aa: CASSLDRDYGYTF; cdr3_nt: TGTGCCAGCAGCTTAGACAGGGACTATGGCTACACCTTC; d_call: .; v_call: TRBV7-9; clone_size: .; j_call: TRBJ1-2
cdr3_aa: CASSRTGQHEQYF; cdr3_nt: TGTGCCAGCAGCCGGACAGGGCAACACGAGCAGTACTTC; d_call: TRBD1; v_call: TRBV5-4; clone_size: .; j_call: TRBJ2-7
cdr3_aa: CASSDPLLSATGELFF; cdr3_nt: TGTGCCAGCAGTGACCCTCTCCTGTCCGCGACCGGGGAGCTGTTTTTT; d_call: .; v_call: TRBV6-1; clone_size: few; j_call: TRBJ2-2
cdr3_aa: CASSWTSGSSNEQFF; cdr3_nt: TGTGCCAGCTCTTGGACTAGCGGGAGTTCTAATGAGCAGTTCTTC; d_call: TRBD2; v_call: TRBV18; clone_size: few; j_call: TRBJ2-1
cdr3_aa: CASSRMTGSTEAFF; cdr3_nt: TGTGCCAGCAGCCGGATGACAGGGAGCACTGAAGCTTTCTTT; d_call: TRBD1; v_call: TRBV14; clone_size: .; j_call: TRBJ1-1
cdr3_aa: CASSLGLAVSYNEQFF; cdr3_nt: TGCGCCAGCAGCTTGGGACTAGCGGTCTCCTACAATGAGCAGTTCTTC; d_call: TRBD2; v_call: TRBV5-1; clone_size: .; j_call: TRBJ2-1
cdr3_aa: CASSQGWTEGIQPQHF; cdr3_nt: TGCGCCAGCAGCCAGGGCTGGACAGAAGGAATCCAGCCCCAGCATTTT; d_call: .; v_call: TRBV4-1; clone_size: few; j_call: TRBJ1-5
cdr3_aa: CASSPLSNEQFF; cdr3_nt: TGTGCCAGCAGCCCTCTAAGCAATGAGCAGTTCTTC; d_call: .; v_call: TRBV7-9; clone_size: .; j_call: TRBJ2-1
cdr3_aa: CASSPTDDRSAQYF; cdr3_nt: TGTGCCAGCTCACCGACGGACGACAGGAGTGCGCAGTATTTT; d_call: .; v_call: TRBV18; clone_size: .; j_call: TRBJ2-3
cdr3_aa: CASSRNRQALSGANVLTF; cdr3_nt: TGTGCCAGCAGCCGGAACCGACAGGCCCTCTCTGGGGCCAACGTCCTGACTTTC; d_call: .; v_call: TRBV7-8; clone_size: .; j_call: TRBJ2-6